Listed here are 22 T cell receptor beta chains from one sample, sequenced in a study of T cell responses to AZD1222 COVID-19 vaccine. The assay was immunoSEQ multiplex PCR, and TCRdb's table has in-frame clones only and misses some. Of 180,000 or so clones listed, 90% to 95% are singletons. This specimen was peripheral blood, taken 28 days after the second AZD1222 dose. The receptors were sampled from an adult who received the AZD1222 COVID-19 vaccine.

Here the CDR3 DNA reads TGCGCCAGCAGCTTGGCCTTATCATCAGAGACCCAGTACTTC. Its translation: CASSLALSSETQYF. V gene TRBV5-1 combines with J gene TRBJ2-5, with no clear D. The length of the CDR3 is 14 residues. The V gene lost 0 bases and the J gene lost 4 bases, with 10 bases spanning the gap. The germline V gene has CDR1 SGHRS and CDR2 YFSETQ.

The CDR3 nucleotides read TGTGCCAGCAGCTGGGGATCGAACACTGAAGCTTTCTTT. Protein: CASSWGSNTEAFF. The V and J genes are TRBV7-9 and TRBJ1-1; D is ambiguous. This CDR3 has 13 residues. Trimming pared 4 bases from V and 1 base from J, leaving 7 bases between. Germline lookup yields CDR1 SEHNR and CDR2 FQNEAQ (reference sequence). Drawing the rest from reference TRBV7-9 and TRBJ1-1, the complete variable domain is DTGVSQNPRHKITKRGQNVTFRCDPISEHNRLYWYRQTLGQGPEFLTYFQNEAQLEKSRLLSDRFSAERPKGSFSTLEIQRTEQGDSAMYLCASSWGSNTEAFFGQGTRLTVV.

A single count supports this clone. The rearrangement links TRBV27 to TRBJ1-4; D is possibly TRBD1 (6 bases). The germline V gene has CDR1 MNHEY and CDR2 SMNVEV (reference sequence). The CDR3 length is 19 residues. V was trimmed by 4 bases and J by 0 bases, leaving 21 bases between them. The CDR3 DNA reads TGTGCCAGCAGTTCCCACAGGGAGCGAGGGGCCACAACTAATGAAAAACTGTTTTTT. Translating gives CASSSHRERGATTNEKLFF.

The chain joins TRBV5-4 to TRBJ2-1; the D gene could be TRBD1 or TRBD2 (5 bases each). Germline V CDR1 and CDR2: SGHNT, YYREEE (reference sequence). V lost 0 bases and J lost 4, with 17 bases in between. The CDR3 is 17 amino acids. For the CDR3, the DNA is TGTGCCAGCAGCTTGGCGGAAACGAGGGGACCTTACAATGAGCAGTTCTTC. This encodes CASSLAETRGPYNEQFF.

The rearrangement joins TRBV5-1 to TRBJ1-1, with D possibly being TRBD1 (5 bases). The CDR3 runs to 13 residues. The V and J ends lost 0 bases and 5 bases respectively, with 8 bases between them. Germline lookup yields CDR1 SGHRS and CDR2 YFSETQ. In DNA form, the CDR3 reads TGCGCCAGCAGCTTGGTTCCAGGGACTGAAGCTTTCTTT. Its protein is CASSLVPGTEAFF.

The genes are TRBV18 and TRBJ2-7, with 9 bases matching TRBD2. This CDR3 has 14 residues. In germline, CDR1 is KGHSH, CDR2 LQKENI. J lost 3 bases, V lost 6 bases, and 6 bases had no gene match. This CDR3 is CASSLAGEGYEQYF. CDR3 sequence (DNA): TGTGCCAGCTCTTTAGCGGGAGAAGGCTACGAGCAGTACTTC.

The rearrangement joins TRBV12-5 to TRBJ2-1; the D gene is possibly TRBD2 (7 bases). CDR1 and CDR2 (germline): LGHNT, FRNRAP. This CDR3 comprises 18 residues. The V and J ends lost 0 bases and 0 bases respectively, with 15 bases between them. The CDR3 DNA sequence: TGTGCTAGTGGTTTGGTTATTGGGGGGGCTTCCTCCTACAATGAGCAGTTCTTC. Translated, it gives CASGLVIGGASSYNEQFF.

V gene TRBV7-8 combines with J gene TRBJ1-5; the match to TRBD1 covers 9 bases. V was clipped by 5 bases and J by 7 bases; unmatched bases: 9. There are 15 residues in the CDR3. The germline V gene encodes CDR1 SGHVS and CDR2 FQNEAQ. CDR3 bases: TGTGCCAGCAGCCGGGGGTGGACAGGGGACCAGCCCCAGCATTTT. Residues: CASSRGWTGDQPQHF.

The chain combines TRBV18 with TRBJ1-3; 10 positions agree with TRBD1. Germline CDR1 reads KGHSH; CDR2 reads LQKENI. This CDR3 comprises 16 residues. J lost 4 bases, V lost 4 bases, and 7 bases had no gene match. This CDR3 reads CASSLRQGAEGNTIYF. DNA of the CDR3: TGTGCCAGCTCACTCCGACAGGGGGCAGAAGGAAACACCATATATTTT.

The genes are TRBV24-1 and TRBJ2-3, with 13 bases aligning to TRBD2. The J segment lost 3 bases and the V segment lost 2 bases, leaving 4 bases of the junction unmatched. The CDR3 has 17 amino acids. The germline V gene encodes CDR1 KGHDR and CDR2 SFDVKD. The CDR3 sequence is CATSDWGLAGSTDTQYF. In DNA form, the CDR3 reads TGTGCCACCAGTGATTGGGGACTAGCGGGATCGACAGATACGCAGTATTTT.

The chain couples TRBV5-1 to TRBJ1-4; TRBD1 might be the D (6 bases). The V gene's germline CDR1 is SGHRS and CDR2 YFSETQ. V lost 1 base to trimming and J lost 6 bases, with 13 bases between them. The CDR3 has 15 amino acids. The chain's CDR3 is CASSLRQVGYEKLFF. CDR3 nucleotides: TGCGCCAGCAGCTTGCGACAGGTGGGATATGAAAAACTGTTTTTT.

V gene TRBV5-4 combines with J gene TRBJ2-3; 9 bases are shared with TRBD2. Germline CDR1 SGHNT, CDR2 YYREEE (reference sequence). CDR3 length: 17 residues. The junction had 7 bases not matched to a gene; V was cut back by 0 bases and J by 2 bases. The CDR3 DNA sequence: TGTGCCAGCAGCTTGGCTCGCGGGGGGGCTTACACAGATACGCAGTATTTT. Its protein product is CASSLARGGAYTDTQYF.

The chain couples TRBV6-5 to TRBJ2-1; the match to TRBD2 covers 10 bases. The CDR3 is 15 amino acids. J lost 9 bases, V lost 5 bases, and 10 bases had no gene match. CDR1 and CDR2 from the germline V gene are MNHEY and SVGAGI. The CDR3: CASSRQSGGEGEQFF. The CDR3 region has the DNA TGTGCCAGCAGTCGTCAAAGCGGGGGGGAGGGTGAGCAGTTCTTC.

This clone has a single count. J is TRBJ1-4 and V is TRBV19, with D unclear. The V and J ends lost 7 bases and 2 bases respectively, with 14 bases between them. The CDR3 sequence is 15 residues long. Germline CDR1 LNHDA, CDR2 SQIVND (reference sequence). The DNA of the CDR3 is TGTGCCAGTAAGACCCGGGTGGGGACTAATGAAAAACTGTTTTTT. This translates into CASKTRVGTNEKLFF.

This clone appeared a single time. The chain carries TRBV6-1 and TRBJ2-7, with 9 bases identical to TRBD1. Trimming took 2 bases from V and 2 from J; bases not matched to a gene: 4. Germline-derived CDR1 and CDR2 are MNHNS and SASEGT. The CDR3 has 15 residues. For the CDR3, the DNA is TGTGCCAGCAGTGAACCGGACAGGGGCACCTACGAGCAGTACTTC. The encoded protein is CASSEPDRGTYEQYF.

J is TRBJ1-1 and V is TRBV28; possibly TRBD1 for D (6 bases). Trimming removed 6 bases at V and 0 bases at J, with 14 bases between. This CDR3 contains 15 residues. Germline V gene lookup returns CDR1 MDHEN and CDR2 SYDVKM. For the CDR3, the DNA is TGTGCCAGCAGCTCTGGGGGGGGCTTGAACACTGAAGCTTTCTTT. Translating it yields CASSSGGGLNTEAFF. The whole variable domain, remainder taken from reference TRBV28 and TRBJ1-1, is DVKVTQSSRYLVKRTGEKVFLECVQDMDHENMFWYRQDPGLGLRLIYFSYDVKMKEKGDIPEGYSVSREKKERFSLILESASTNQTSMYLCASSSGGGLNTEAFFGQGTRLTVV.

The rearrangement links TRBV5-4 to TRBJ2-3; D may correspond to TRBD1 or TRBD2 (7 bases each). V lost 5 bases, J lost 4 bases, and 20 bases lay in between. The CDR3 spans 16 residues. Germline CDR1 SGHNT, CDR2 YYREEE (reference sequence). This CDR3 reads CASSPRGGGVPDTQYF. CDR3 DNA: TGTGCCAGCAGTCCCAGGGGGGGAGGTGTCCCAGATACGCAGTATTTT.

The CDR3 sequence is CASSPGTIRWEQYF. The CDR3 region has the DNA TGTGCCAGCAGCCCCGGGACAATTAGGTGGGAGCAGTACTTC. The chain carries TRBV6-5 and TRBJ2-7; possibly TRBD1 for D (6 bases). Trimming stripped 6 bases from V and 7 bases from J, with 19 bases between. CDR1 and CDR2 (germline): MNHEY, SVGAGI. CDR3 size: 14 residues.

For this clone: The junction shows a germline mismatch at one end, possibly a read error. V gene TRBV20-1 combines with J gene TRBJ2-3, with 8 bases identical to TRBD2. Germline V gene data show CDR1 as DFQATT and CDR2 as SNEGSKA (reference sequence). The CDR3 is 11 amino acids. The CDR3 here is CGTRVVDTQYF. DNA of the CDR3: TGTGGGACTAGAGTAGTAGATACGCAGTATTTT.

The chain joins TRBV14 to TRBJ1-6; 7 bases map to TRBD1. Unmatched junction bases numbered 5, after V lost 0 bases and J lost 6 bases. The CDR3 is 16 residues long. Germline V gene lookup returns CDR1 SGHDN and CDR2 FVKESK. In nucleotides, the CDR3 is TGTGCCAGCAGCCAAGATGGGGACAGTCTTAATTCACCCCTCCACTTT. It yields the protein CASSQDGDSLNSPLHF.

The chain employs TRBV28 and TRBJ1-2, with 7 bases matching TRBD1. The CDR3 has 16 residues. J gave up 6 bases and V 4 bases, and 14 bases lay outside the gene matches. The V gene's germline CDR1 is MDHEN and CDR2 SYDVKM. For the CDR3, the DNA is TGTGCCAGCAGTTCCCCAGGGGGGGCGCAGTTTAATGGCTACACCTTC. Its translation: CASSSPGGAQFNGYTF.

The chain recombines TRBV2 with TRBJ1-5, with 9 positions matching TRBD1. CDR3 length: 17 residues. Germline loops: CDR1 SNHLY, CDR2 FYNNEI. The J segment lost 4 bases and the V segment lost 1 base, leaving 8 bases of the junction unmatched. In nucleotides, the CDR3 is TGTGCCAGCAGTGAAGGAACCGGGACAGGGACTAATCAGCCCCAGCATTTT. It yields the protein CASSEGTGTGTNQPQHF. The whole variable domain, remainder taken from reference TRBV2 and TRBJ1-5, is EPEVTQTPSHQVTQMGQEVILRCVPISNHLYFYWYRQILGQKVEFLVSFYNNEISEKSEIFDDQFSVERPDGSNFTLKIRSTKLEDSAMYFCASSEGTGTGTNQPQHFGDGTRLSIL.